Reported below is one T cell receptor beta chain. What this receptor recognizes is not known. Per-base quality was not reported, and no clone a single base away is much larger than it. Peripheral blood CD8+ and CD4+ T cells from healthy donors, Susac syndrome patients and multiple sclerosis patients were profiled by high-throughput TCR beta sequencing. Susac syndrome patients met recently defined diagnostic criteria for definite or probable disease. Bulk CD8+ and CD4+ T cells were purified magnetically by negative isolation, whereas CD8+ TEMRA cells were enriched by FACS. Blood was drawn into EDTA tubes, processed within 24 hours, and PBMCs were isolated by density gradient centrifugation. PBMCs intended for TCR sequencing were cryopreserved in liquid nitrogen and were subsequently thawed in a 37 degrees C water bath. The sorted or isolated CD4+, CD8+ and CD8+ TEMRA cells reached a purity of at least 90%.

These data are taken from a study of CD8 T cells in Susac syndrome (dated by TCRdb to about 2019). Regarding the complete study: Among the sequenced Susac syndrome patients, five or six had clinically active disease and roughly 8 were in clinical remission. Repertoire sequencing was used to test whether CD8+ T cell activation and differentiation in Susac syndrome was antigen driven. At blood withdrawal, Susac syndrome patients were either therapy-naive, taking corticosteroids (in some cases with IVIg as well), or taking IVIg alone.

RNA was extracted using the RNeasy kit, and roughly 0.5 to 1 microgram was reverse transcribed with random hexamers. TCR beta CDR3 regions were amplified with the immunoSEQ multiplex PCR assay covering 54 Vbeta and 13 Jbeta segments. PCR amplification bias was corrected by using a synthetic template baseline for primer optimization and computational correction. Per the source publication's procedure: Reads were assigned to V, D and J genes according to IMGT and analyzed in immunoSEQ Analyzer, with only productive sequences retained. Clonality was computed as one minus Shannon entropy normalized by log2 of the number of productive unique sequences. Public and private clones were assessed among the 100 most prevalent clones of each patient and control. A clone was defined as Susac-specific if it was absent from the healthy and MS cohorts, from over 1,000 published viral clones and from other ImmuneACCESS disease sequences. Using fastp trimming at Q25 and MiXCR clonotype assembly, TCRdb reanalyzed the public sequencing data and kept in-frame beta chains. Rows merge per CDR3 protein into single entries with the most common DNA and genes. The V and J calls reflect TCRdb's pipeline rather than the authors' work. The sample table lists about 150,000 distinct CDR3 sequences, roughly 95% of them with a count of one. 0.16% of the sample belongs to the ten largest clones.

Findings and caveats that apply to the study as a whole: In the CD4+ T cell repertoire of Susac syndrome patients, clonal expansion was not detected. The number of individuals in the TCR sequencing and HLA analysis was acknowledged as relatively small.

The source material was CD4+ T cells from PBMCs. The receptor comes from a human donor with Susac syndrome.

Read as DNA, the sequence is TGCAGCGTTGCAAGCGGGGGGGCGTGGGAGACCCAGTACTTC. Its translation reads: CSVASGGAWETQYF. The chain links TRBV29-1 with TRBJ2-5; 10 central nucleotides agree with TRBD2. The CDR3 measures 14 amino acids from cysteine to phenylalanine. The entry retains the CDR3 DNA only, 42 bases that are in frame from base 1. The germline V and J ends show losses of 4 bases and 5 bases respectively, and no gene match explains 7 bases of the junction. The germline V gene gives CDR1 as SQVTM and CDR2 as ANQGSEA.